This TCR beta chain is drawn from a study of cytomegalovirus exposure and HLA in healthy donors (dated 2017 in TCRdb). The study in broad terms: According to a later analysis, the roughly 120 validation repertoires were produced on the same platform as the roughly 700 repertoires of the first cohort. The study aimed to test whether signatures of past pathogen exposure could be identified by cataloging public T cell receptors. In addition to the first cohort of around 670 subjects, a separate validation cohort of 120 different subjects was used. To predict cytomegalovirus infection status, the study brought together high-throughput TCR immunosequencing, statistical association of individual TCRs with disease status, and machine learning. General conclusions and limits of the study: According to the authors, the approach could potentially be generalized to other disease states and immunological phenotypes. In both the original and validation cohorts, the classifier was reported to diagnose cytomegalovirus status with high specificity and sensitivity. In vitro tests confirmed that three of the cytomegalovirus-associated TCR beta chains recognize cytomegalovirus antigens. Most TCR sequences were seen in very few donors, while some public TCRs were found in many individuals. A total of 150 or so TCR beta chains were listed by the study as associated with cytomegalovirus. A later analysis found that TCRs clustered in the first cohort also tended to co-occur in the roughly 120 validation repertoires, with 94% of cluster scores above 0. A later analysis had no HLA typing for the validation cohort, so co-occurrence there was scored across all 110 or so repertoires.

The donors were included in the validation cohort of some 120 subjects, a group kept apart from the roughly 700-subject first cohort. CDR1 and CDR2 were assigned from the germline V gene as MNHNS and SASEGT. From V the trimming removes 10 bases and from J it removes 5 bases, while the gene matches leave 10 bases of the junction unaccounted for. The CDR3 starts with the cysteine, ends with the phenylalanine, and has 14 residues. The only DNA kept is the CDR3, 42 bases in frame from the first base. Preparation of the library involved the immunoSEQ multiplex PCR assay. In the paper's pipeline: A statistical classification framework was built for diagnosing cytomegalovirus status from the catalog of TCR beta chain sequences. Drawn from immuneACCESS, this table holds only the in-frame rearrangements with V and J called that TCRdb kept. Clones are partly lost; checked studies trace under half to an unresolved V gene and leave the rest unexplained. The DNA gave D and trimming, while V, J and clone size come from that table. The sample includes about 150,000 clones, with about 88% observed a single time. Approximately 20% of the sample goes to the ten largest clones.

Comment on this clone: Its antigen is currently not known. No base quality information exists; no much larger clone differs at one position.

This chain is built from TRBV6-1 and TRBJ2-5; the junction holds 10 bases that match TRBD2. Sequencing used PBMCs. This receptor was obtained from a man between 18 and 35 years old in good health and CMV-seropositive. CDR3 loop: CAILASGGRETQYF. The DNA reads TGTGCCATCTTGGCTAGCGGGGGCCGGGAGACCCAGTACTTC.